Sequencing of this TCR beta chain was carried out in a study of early T cells in non-severe SARS-CoV-2 infection. General study results and limits: Matches to VDJdb favored anti-spike CD8 responses and missed private and CD4 specificities.

Deletions cut 3 bases from V and 4 bases from J, with 13 bases between. The CDR3 runs to 14 residues. The germline V gene encodes CDR1 SGHTA and CDR2 FQGNSA. This clonotype has just a few counts. The antigen is not known. Individual cDNA molecules received unique molecular identifiers during library preparation. TCRdb used MiXCR to reprocess the 5' RACE reads, holding one entry per CDR3 protein. Among 100,000 to 150,000 distinct CDR3 sequences listed, 15% were seen once. Input material: whole blood. This TCR derives from an adult who was a healthcare worker with PCR-confirmed SARS-CoV-2 infection or an uninfected control (not recorded which). The chain links TRBV7-2 to TRBJ2-7; possible D gene TRBD2, 6 bases. CDR3 DNA sequence: TGTGCCAGCAGCTTTTTTGCGGGGAGTTACGAGCAGTACTTC. Protein: CASSFFAGSYEQYF.